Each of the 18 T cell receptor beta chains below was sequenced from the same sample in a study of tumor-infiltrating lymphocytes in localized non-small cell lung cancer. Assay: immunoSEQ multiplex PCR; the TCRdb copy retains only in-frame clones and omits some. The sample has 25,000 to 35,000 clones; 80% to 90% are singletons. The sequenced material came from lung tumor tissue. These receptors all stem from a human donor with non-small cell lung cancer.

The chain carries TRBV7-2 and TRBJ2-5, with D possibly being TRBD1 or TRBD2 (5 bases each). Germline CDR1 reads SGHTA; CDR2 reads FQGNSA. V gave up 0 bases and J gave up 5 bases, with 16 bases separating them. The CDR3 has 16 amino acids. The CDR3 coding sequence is TGTGCCAGCAGCTTAGCGTCGGGGACGCAGGGCGAGACCCAGTACTTC. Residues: CASSLASGTQGETQYF.

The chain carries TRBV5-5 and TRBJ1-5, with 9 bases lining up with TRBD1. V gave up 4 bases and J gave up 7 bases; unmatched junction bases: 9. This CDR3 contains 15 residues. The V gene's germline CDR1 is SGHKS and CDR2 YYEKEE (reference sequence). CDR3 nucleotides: TGTGCCAGCAGCAGGGACAGGGCCGACAGGCAGCCCCAGCATTTT. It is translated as CASSRDRADRQPQHF. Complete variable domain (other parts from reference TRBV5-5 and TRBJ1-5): DAGVTQSPTHLIKTRGQQVTLRCSPISGHKSVSWYQQVLGQGPQFIFQYYEKEERGRGNFPDRFSARQFPNYSSELNVNALLLGDSALYLCASSRDRADRQPQHFGDGTRLSIL.

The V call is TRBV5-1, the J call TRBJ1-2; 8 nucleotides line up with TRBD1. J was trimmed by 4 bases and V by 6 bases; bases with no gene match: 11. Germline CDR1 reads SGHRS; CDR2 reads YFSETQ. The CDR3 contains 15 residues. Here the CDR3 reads CASTEPGQGRYGYTF. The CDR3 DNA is TGCGCCAGCACCGAACCCGGACAGGGACGCTATGGCTACACCTTC.

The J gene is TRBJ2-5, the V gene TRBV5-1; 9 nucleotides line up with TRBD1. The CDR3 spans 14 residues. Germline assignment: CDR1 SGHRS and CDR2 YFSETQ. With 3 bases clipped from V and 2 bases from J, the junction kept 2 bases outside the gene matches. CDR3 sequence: CASSSTGGQETQYF. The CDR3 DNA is TGCGCCAGCAGCTCGACAGGGGGGCAAGAGACCCAGTACTTC. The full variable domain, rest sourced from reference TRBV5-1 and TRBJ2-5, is KAGVTQTPRYLIKTRGQQVTLSCSPISGHRSVSWYQQTPGQGLQFLFEYFSETQRNKGNFPGRFSGRQFSNSRSEMNVSTLELGDSALYLCASSSTGGQETQYFGPGTRLLVL.

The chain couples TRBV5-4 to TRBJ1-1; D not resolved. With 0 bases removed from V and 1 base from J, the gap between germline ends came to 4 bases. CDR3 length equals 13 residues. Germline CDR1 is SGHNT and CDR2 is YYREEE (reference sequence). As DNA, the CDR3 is TGTGCCAGCAGCTTGGGGACGAACACTGAAGCTTTCTTT. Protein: CASSLGTNTEAFF.

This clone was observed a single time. In nucleotides, the CDR3 is TGTGCCAGCAGGAATGGGCTCGCCCAGTACTTC. The encoded protein is CASRNGLAQYF. This sequence joins TRBV6-5 and TRBJ2-5; D remains ambiguous. V lost 6 bases and J 9 bases, leaving 11 bases between the germline ends. Germline V CDR1 and CDR2: MNHEY, SVGAGI. There are 11 residues in the CDR3.

DNA of the CDR3: TGTGCCACCAGCAGTCGCGGCGGGGGTAGGCGCAATGAGCAGTTCTTC. Residues: CATSSRGGGRRNEQFF. This chain uses TRBV15 with TRBJ2-1; 7 nucleotides agree with TRBD2. Trimming cost V 3 bases and J 6 bases; bases outside gene matches: 11. The CDR3 runs 16 residues. Per germline, CDR1 LNHNV and CDR2 YYDKDF (reference sequence).

The CDR3 loop is CASSQEGPGRETQYF. The CDR3 bases are TGCGCCAGCAGCCAAGAGGGTCCCGGGAGAGAGACCCAGTACTTC. The V gene is TRBV4-1, the J gene TRBJ2-5; D is possibly TRBD2 (6 bases). Between the trimmed V and J ends, which lost 0 bases and 4 bases, there was a span of 12 bases. The germline V gene has CDR1 MGHRA and CDR2 YSYEKL. The CDR3 totals 15 residues.

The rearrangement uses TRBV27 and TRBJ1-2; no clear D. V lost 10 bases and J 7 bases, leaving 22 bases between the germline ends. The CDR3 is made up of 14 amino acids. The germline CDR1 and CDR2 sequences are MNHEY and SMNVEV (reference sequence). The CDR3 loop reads CANHPRGRWGGYTF. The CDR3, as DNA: TGTGCCAACCATCCTCGAGGCCGATGGGGTGGCTACACCTTC.

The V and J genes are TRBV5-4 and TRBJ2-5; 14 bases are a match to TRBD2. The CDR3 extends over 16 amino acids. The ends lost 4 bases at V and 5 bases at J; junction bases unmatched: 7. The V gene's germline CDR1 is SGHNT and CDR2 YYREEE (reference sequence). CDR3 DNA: TGTGCCAGCAGCCCCTGGACTAGCGGGGGGCCGGAGACCCAGTACTTC. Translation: CASSPWTSGGPETQYF.

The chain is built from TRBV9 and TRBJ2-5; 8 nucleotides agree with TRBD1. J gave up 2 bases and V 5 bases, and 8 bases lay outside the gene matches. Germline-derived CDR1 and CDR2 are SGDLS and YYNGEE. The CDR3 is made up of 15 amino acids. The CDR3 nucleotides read TGTGCCAGCAGTGGACAGGGTGGGGGGCAAGAGACCCAGTACTTC. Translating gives CASSGQGGGQETQYF.

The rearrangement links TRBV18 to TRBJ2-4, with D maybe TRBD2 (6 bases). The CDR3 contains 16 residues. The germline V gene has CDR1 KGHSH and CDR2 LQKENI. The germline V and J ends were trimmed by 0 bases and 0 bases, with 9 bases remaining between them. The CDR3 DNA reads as TGTGCCAGCTCACCACCTGGCGGGGTAGCCAAAAACATTCAGTACTTC. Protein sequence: CASSPPGGVAKNIQYF.

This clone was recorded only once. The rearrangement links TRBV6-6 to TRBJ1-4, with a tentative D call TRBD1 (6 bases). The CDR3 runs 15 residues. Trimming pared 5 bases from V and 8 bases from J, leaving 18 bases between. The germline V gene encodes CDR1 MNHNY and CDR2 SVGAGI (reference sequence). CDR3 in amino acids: CASSTGQSGMEKLFF. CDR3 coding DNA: TGTGCCAGCAGTACCGGACAGAGCGGGATGGAAAAACTGTTTTTT.

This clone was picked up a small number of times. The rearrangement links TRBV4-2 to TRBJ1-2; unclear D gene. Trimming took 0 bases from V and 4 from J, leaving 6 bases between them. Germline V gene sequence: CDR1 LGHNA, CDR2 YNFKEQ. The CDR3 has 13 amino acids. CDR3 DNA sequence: TGTGCCAGCAGCCAAGAGGGAGGCTATGGCTACACCTTC. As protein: CASSQEGGYGYTF.

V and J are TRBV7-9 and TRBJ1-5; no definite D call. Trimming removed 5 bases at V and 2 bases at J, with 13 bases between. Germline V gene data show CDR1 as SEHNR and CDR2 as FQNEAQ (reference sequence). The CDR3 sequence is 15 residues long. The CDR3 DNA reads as TGTGCCAGCAGCGCAGGCTCGTCGGGCAATCAGCCCCAGCATTTT. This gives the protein CASSAGSSGNQPQHF.

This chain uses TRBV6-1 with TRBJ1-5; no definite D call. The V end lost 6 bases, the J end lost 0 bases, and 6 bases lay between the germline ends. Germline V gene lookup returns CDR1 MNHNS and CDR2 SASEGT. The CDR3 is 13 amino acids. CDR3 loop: CASRYSSNQPQHF. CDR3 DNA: TGTGCCAGCAGATATAGTAGCAATCAGCCCCAGCATTTT.

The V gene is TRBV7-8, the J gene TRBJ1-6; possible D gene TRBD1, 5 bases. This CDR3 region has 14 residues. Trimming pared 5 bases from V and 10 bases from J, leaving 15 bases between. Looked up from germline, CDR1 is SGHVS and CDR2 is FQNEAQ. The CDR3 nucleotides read TGTGCCAGCAGCCCGGGGCCACGGCTCTCACCCCTCCACTTT. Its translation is CASSPGPRLSPLHF. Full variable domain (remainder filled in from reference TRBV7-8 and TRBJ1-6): GAGVSQSPRYKVAKRGQDVALRCDPISGHVSLFWYQQALGQGPEFLTYFQNEAQLDKSGLPSDRFFAERPEGSVSTLKIQRTQQEDSAVYLCASSPGPRLSPLHFGNGTRLTVT.

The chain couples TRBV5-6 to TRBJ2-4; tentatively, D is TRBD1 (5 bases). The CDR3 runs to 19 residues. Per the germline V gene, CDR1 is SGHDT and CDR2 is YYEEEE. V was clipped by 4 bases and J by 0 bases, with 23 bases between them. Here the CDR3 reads CASSPPDKGFILAKNIQYF. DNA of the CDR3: TGTGCCAGCAGCCCGCCGGACAAAGGGTTTATACTAGCCAAAAACATTCAGTACTTC.